This TCR beta chain was documented in a study of patients and donors after allogeneic stem cell transplantation. The CDR3 spans 13 residues. V was shortened by 2 bases and J by 5 bases, with 10 bases between the two germline ends. Germline assignment: CDR1 SGHDT and CDR2 YYEEEE. TCRdb reprocessed the RT-PCR reads via MiXCR and lists one record per CDR3 protein. The sample has about 960,000 distinct CDR3 sequences; more than 15% are singletons. This chain uses TRBV5-6 with TRBJ1-2; unclear D gene. The sequence came from a human donor who was either an allogeneic HSCT recipient or a stem cell or donor lymphocyte infusion donor (not recorded which). It is not recorded whose cells these are; they may come from a transplant donor. Sequenced: blood, either unsorted or a sorted T cell fraction (not recorded which). Here the CDR3 reads CASSLRFSYGYTF. The CDR3 DNA sequence: TGTGCCAGCAGCTTAAGGTTCTCTTATGGCTACACCTTC.